A single T cell receptor (beta chain) is shown here with its context. Antigen: not known. This record belongs to a study of shared clonotypes between healthy human individuals. Study results and limitations: The researchers took only blood, and tissue repertoires probably look different.

Sequenced by immunoSEQ multiplex PCR; TCRdb stores in-frame clones only, minus some. Of approximately 840,000 clones in the sample, just over 95% are singletons; the top ten hold less than 0.25%. The CDR3 sequence is 14 residues long. Trimming cost V 2 bases and J 6 bases, with 14 bases left between them. Germline CDR1 reads WSHSY; CDR2 reads SAAADI. CD8 cells regarded as naive lacked CD45RO, were positively chosen for CCR7, and omitted terminally differentiated effector memory CD45RA+ cells. V is TRBV10-2 and J is TRBJ2-7; D is unresolved. Sequencing input: naive CD8+ T cells sorted from blood. The clonotype was recovered from a man under 40 in good health. CDR3 coding DNA: TGCGCCAGCAGTGAGCTAACGGCTCGTGGCGAGCAGTACTTC. This codes for CASSELTARGEQYF.